This TCR beta chain was documented in a study of cytomegalovirus exposure and HLA in healthy donors. Study findings and constraints: In the analysis, some V segments, TRBV6-2 and TRBV6-3 included, were excluded as indistinguishable. Reported performance of the classifier showed diagnosis of cytomegalovirus status with high specificity and sensitivity. Within an earlier analysis, most TCR beta V segments proved productive either about 87% or about 30% of the time.

PCR used 60 Vbeta primers and 13 Jbeta primers. Data came from immunoSEQ multiplex PCR; TCRdb stores just in-frame clones and leaves some out. This table has about 160,000 clones, around 84% appearing once. V lost 2 bases and J 0 bases, leaving 8 bases between the germline ends. Germline values: CDR1 GTSNPN, CDR2 SVGIG (reference sequence). CDR3 size: 14 residues. This clone was observed once. What it binds is unknown. Sequencing was performed on PBMCs. The receptor was derived from a boy aged 2-15 years in good health and CMV-seronegative. The rearrangement uses TRBV30 and TRBJ2-1; D unresolved. In DNA, the CDR3 is TGTGCCTGGAGTCTAGAATACTCCTACAATGAGCAGTTCTTC. Amino acid sequence: CAWSLEYSYNEQFF.